What follows are 32 T cell receptor beta chains derived from one specimen sequenced in a study of blood T cell repertoires in COVID-19. Sequenced by immunoSEQ multiplex PCR; TCRdb stores in-frame clones only, minus some. This table holds about 220,000 clones, 80% to 85% found once. What was sequenced was peripheral blood. The receptors derive from a man aged 25 to 40 with active or convalescent COVID-19.

CDR3 amino acids: CASSLLGTANTEAFF. CDR3 DNA: TGTGCCAGCAGCTTACTGGGGACAGCGAACACTGAAGCTTTCTTT. The chain joins TRBV7-2 to TRBJ1-1; 7 bases agree with TRBD1. This CDR3 has 15 amino acids. In germline, CDR1 is SGHTA, CDR2 FQGNSA. J was trimmed by 1 base and V by 2 bases; bases with no gene match: 4.

The V and J genes are TRBV9 and TRBJ2-7; TRBD2 aligns across 10 bases. V shed 0 bases and J 4 bases; nucleotides not matched to a gene: 4. There are 15 residues in the CDR3. Germline-derived CDR1 and CDR2 are SGDLS and YYNGEE. The CDR3 reads CASSVAASGGYEQYF. CDR3 sequence (DNA): TGTGCCAGCAGCGTAGCGGCTAGCGGGGGTTACGAGCAGTACTTC.

The V and J genes are TRBV7-2 and TRBJ2-7; 9 positions match TRBD1. The CDR3 is made up of 13 amino acids. Unmatched junction bases numbered 2, after V lost 5 bases and J lost 3 bases. CDR1 is SGHTA and CDR2 is FQGNSA in the germline V gene. CDR3: CASSRDRDYEQYF. For the CDR3, the DNA is TGTGCCAGCAGCCGGGACAGGGACTACGAGCAGTACTTC.

In DNA form, the CDR3 reads TGCGCCAGCAGCCGAGAACCGGGACAGAATTCACCCCTCCACTTT. Translated: CASSREPGQNSPLHF. The V gene is TRBV4-3, the J gene TRBJ1-6; 7 nucleotides line up with TRBD1. CDR1 and CDR2 from the germline V gene are LGHNA and YSLEER. Losses at the gene ends were 4 bases for V and 7 bases for J; bases not matched to a gene: 7. The CDR3 is made up of 15 amino acids.

The chain couples TRBV11-2 to TRBJ1-6; a possible D gene is TRBD1 (5 bases). Per the germline V gene, CDR1 is SGHAT and CDR2 is FQNNGV. With 5 bases removed from V and 5 bases from J, the gap between germline ends came to 13 bases. The CDR3 runs to 15 residues. The CDR3 coding sequence is TGTGCCAGCAGCATCTCGGGGGGGAATAATTCACCCCTCCACTTT. It specifies CASSISGGNNSPLHF.

The V and J genes are TRBV5-5 and TRBJ1-2, with a possible D match to TRBD1 (6 bases). V was cut by 1 base and J by 6 bases, with 19 bases left in between. CDR1 is SGHKS and CDR2 is YYEKEE in the germline V gene (reference sequence). CDR3 length equals 16 residues. CDR3 sequence: CASSLNPGDKRNGYTF. CDR3 in DNA: TGTGCCAGCAGCTTGAACCCAGGGGACAAACGAAATGGCTACACCTTC.

This clone has just a few counts. J is TRBJ2-7 and V is TRBV7-6; 7 bases line up with TRBD2. J gave up 7 bases and V 2 bases, and 8 bases lay outside the gene matches. This CDR3 is 14 amino acids long. The germline gives CDR1 SGHVS, CDR2 FNYEAQ. The CDR3 region is CASSLSAGEGEQYF. CDR3 nucleotides: TGTGCCAGCAGCTTATCGGCGGGGGAGGGAGAGCAGTACTTC. Using reference TRBV7-6 and TRBJ2-7 for the parts outside the CDR3, the full variable domain is GAGVSQSPRYKVTKRGQDVALRCDPISGHVSLYWYRQALGQGPEFLTYFNYEAQQDKSGLPNDRFSAERPEGSISTLTIQRTEQRDSAMYRCASSLSAGEGEQYFGPGTRLTVT.

This clone was picked up one time. The gene calls are TRBV4-3 and TRBJ1-5; the D gene is possibly TRBD1 (5 bases). Germline V gives CDR1 LGHNA, CDR2 YSLEER. This CDR3 region has 16 residues. V gave up 0 bases and J gave up 2 bases, with 11 bases separating them. CDR3 loop: CASSQDRGEGNQPQHF. The CDR3, as DNA: TGCGCCAGCAGCCAAGATCGGGGGGAAGGCAATCAGCCCCAGCATTTT.

The gene calls are TRBV19 and TRBJ1-5; D is undetermined. The ends were cut back, 2 bases at V and 0 bases at J, with 8 bases in the middle. The CDR3 length is 15 residues. Per the germline V gene, CDR1 is LNHDA and CDR2 is SQIVND (reference sequence). Here the CDR3 reads CASSITATSNQPQHF. The CDR3 coding sequence is TGTGCCAGTAGTATAACCGCTACTAGCAATCAGCCCCAGCATTTT.

This clone came up a few times. The chain has TRBV7-2 and TRBJ2-1, with D tentatively TRBD1 (6 bases). V lost 5 bases and J lost 1, with 9 bases in between. Looked up from germline, CDR1 is SGHTA and CDR2 is FQGNSA. The CDR3 consists of 14 residues. The chain's CDR3 is CASSQGRSYNEQFF. DNA for the CDR3: TGTGCCAGCAGCCAGGGGCGATCCTACAATGAGCAGTTCTTC. Complete variable domain (other parts from reference TRBV7-2 and TRBJ2-1): GAGVSQSPSNKVTEKGKDVELRCDPISGHTALYWYRQSLGQGLEFLIYFQGNSAPDKSGLPSDRFSAERTGGSVSTLTIQRTQQEDSAVYLCASSQGRSYNEQFFGPGTRLTVL.

This sequence joins TRBV5-8 and TRBJ1-1, with 8 bases lining up with TRBD1. The CDR3 consists of 15 residues. The ends lost 4 bases at V and 1 base at J; junction bases unmatched: 6. The germline CDR1 and CDR2 sequences are SGHTS and YDEGEE. DNA of the CDR3: TGTGCCAGCAGCCTCCGGGGGACAGGGAACACTGAAGCTTTCTTT. This codes for CASSLRGTGNTEAFF. The full variable domain, with the rest looked up from reference TRBV5-8 and TRBJ1-1, is EAGVTQSPTHLIKTRGQQATLRCSPISGHTSVYWYQQALGLGLQFLLWYDEGEERNRGNFPPRFSGRQFPNYSSELNVNALELEDSALYLCASSLRGTGNTEAFFGQGTRLTVV.

The rearrangement uses TRBV24-1 and TRBJ2-1; TRBD2 agrees at 7 bases. Germline V gene lookup returns CDR1 KGHDR and CDR2 SFDVKD. J lost 5 bases, V lost 2 bases, and 2 bases had no gene match. This CDR3 has 14 residues. The CDR3 sequence is CATSDSRENNEQFF. The CDR3 DNA follows: TGTGCCACCAGTGATTCGCGGGAGAACAATGAGCAGTTCTTC.

The V gene is TRBV7-2, the J gene TRBJ2-2; 10 nucleotides match TRBD2. Germline V lookup: CDR1 SGHTA, CDR2 FQGNSA. V was pared by 5 bases and J by 7 bases, with 7 bases of the junction left unmatched. The CDR3 runs to 15 residues. DNA for the CDR3: TGTGCCAGCAGCCTTAGCGGGGGGCCGTTCGGGGAGCTGTTTTTT. Amino acid sequence: CASSLSGGPFGELFF.

V and J are TRBV20-1 and TRBJ1-2, with unresolved D. Deletions cut 8 bases from V and 10 bases from J, with 17 bases between. The CDR3 length is 11 residues. Germline CDR1 is DFQATT and CDR2 is SNEGSKA (reference sequence). The CDR3 loop reads CSTQKQSYYTF. The CDR3 DNA reads as TGCAGTACCCAGAAACAGAGCTACTACACCTTC.

This clone was detected only a few times. The chain couples TRBV4-3 to TRBJ1-3; D perhaps matches TRBD1 (5 bases). The V end lost 3 bases, the J end lost 8 bases, and 14 bases lay between the germline ends. CDR3 length equals 14 residues. The germline gives CDR1 LGHNA, CDR2 YSLEER. This CDR3 is CASSHTSRVDTIYF. CDR3 DNA sequence: TGCGCCAGCAGCCATACATCCAGGGTGGACACCATATATTTT.

The rearrangement uses TRBV9 and TRBJ2-1, with 12 positions matching TRBD2. Unmatched junction bases numbered 6, after V lost 4 bases and J lost 7 bases. CDR1 is SGDLS, CDR2 YYNGEE, per germline. The length of the CDR3 is 15 residues. CDR3 sequence reads: CASSPKGTSGNEQFF. The CDR3 DNA sequence: TGTGCCAGCAGCCCGAAAGGGACTAGCGGGAATGAGCAGTTCTTC.

This clone was observed a handful of times. The chain couples TRBV2 to TRBJ1-6; D gene uncertain. Looked up from germline, CDR1 is SNHLY and CDR2 is FYNNEI. The CDR3 loop spans 13 amino acids. Trimming left V 2 bases short and J 10 bases short, with 9 bases between. The CDR3 loop is CASSESGTSPLHF. CDR3 coding DNA: TGTGCCAGCAGTGAATCGGGTACCTCACCCCTCCACTTT.

This chain joins TRBV6-1 and TRBJ2-3; no reliable D call. The germline CDR1 and CDR2 sequences are MNHNS and SASEGT. This CDR3 has 15 amino acids. The ends were cut back, 1 base at V and 2 bases at J, with 10 bases in the middle. The CDR3 spells CASSEVHPNTDTQYF. The CDR3 DNA follows: TGTGCCAGCAGTGAAGTACACCCGAACACAGATACGCAGTATTTT.

The chain recombines TRBV10-2 with TRBJ2-5; the match to TRBD2 covers 13 bases. Losses at the gene ends were 2 bases for V and 0 bases for J; bases not matched to a gene: 3. This CDR3 comprises 17 residues. Per the germline V gene, CDR1 is WSHSY and CDR2 is SAAADI. This CDR3 reads CASSEGTSGKYQETQYF. The CDR3, as DNA: TGCGCCAGCAGTGAGGGGACTAGCGGGAAGTACCAAGAGACCCAGTACTTC.

The V call is TRBV28, the J call TRBJ2-5, with D tentatively TRBD2 (6 bases). Trimming cost V 7 bases and J 5 bases, with 14 bases left between them. The CDR3 has 13 residues. Germline lookup yields CDR1 MDHEN and CDR2 SYDVKM. In DNA, the CDR3 is TGTGCCAGCACGAGCGGGCTAGTTGAGACCCAGTACTTC. Its protein product is CASTSGLVETQYF.

This clone turned up a few times. The V call is TRBV6-6, the J call TRBJ2-3; 8 positions agree with TRBD2. CDR3 size: 15 residues. Germline V lookup: CDR1 MNHNY, CDR2 SVGAGI (reference sequence). J was trimmed by 0 bases and V by 8 bases; bases with no gene match: 7. Here the CDR3 DNA reads TGTGCCAGCCTCCCCCCTAGCGGGAGCACAGATACGCAGTATTTT. It encodes CASLPPSGSTDTQYF.

The rearrangement links TRBV3-1 (or the pseudogene TRBV3-2) to TRBJ2-5; TRBD2 aligns across 11 bases. This CDR3 has 15 amino acids. The junction had 7 bases not matched to a gene; V was cut back by 4 bases and J by 6 bases. Germline V CDR1 and CDR2: LGHDT, YNNKEL (reference sequence). The CDR3 region is CASSLAGGPWKTQYF. CDR3 DNA sequence: TGTGCCAGCAGCCTAGCGGGAGGGCCCTGGAAGACCCAGTACTTC.

The V and J genes are TRBV5-5 and TRBJ2-5; tentatively, D is TRBD2 (6 bases). Germline CDR1 SGHKS, CDR2 YYEKEE (reference sequence). V was clipped by 0 bases and J by 1 base, with 10 bases between them. This CDR3 has 15 residues. CDR3 in DNA: TGTGCCAGCAGCTTGGGCCGGGGGAGCCAAGAGACCCAGTACTTC. It specifies CASSLGRGSQETQYF.

This rearrangement joins TRBV5-6 to TRBJ1-6, with TRBD1 identical over 8 bases. The J segment lost 4 bases and the V segment lost 0 bases, leaving 9 bases of the junction unmatched. Germline values: CDR1 SGHDT, CDR2 YYEEEE. The CDR3 contains 18 residues. As DNA, the CDR3 is TGTGCCAGCAGCTTGGCTGGGTGGACAGGGCTGTATAATTCACCCCTCCACTTT. This translates into CASSLAGWTGLYNSPLHF.

This chain connects TRBV5-1 to TRBJ2-7; maybe TRBD2 (6 bases). This CDR3 is 15 amino acids long. V was cut by 0 bases and J by 2 bases, with 12 bases left in between. CDR1 and CDR2 from the germline V gene are SGHRS and YFSETQ. In DNA form, the CDR3 reads TGCGCCAGCAGCTTGGTCCCAGGCGGGACCTACGAGCAGTACTTC. Its translation is CASSLVPGGTYEQYF.

The genes are TRBV30 and TRBJ1-6; 9 bases map to TRBD1. Germline V gives CDR1 GTSNPN, CDR2 SVGIG (reference sequence). The CDR3 consists of 14 residues. The V gene end was trimmed by 3 bases and the J gene end by 9 bases; junction bases not matched to a gene: 6. The CDR3 loop reads CAWSQQGALSPLHF. In nucleotides, the CDR3 is TGTGCCTGGAGCCAACAGGGGGCCCTTTCACCCCTCCACTTT.

The chain couples TRBV20-1 to TRBJ2-7; maybe TRBD1 (5 bases). Germline V gene sequence: CDR1 DFQATT, CDR2 SNEGSKA (reference sequence). Trimming removed 3 bases from V and 2 bases from J, with 5 bases in between. The length of the CDR3 is 11 residues. The CDR3: CSARDTYEQYF. The CDR3 bases are TGCAGTGCTAGGGACACCTACGAGCAGTACTTC.

The gene calls are TRBV5-6 and TRBJ1-1, with TRBD1 identical over 9 bases. This CDR3 comprises 14 residues. CDR1 is SGHDT and CDR2 is YYEEEE in the germline V gene. J was trimmed by 1 base and V by 4 bases; bases with no gene match: 2. CDR3: CASSQQGANTEAFF. Here the CDR3 DNA reads TGTGCCAGCAGCCAACAGGGGGCGAACACTGAAGCTTTCTTT.

The V gene is TRBV4-1, the J gene TRBJ1-1; D possibly corresponds to TRBD1 (5 bases). Germline loops: CDR1 MGHRA, CDR2 YSYEKL. The CDR3 length is 16 residues. Trimming pared 1 base from V and 4 bases from J, leaving 16 bases between. The CDR3 DNA sequence: TGCGCCAGCAGCCAAGTAAGAGGAGGGGCGGGCACTGAAGCTTTCTTT. Encoded protein: CASSQVRGGAGTEAFF.

V is TRBV28 and J is TRBJ1-5, with a tentative D call TRBD1 (6 bases). From germline, CDR1 is MDHEN and CDR2 SYDVKM. V was trimmed by 5 bases and J by 6 bases, leaving 20 bases between them. The CDR3 is 16 residues long. The CDR3, as DNA: TGTGCCAGCAGTACCCCCACAGGGCACGTCAGTCAGCCCCAGCATTTT. Translation gives CASSTPTGHVSQPQHF. The entire variable domain, with the rest obtained from reference TRBV28 and TRBJ1-5, is as follows: DVKVTQSSRYLVKRTGEKVFLECVQDMDHENMFWYRQDPGLGLRLIYFSYDVKMKEKGDIPEGYSVSREKKERFSLILESASTNQTSMYLCASSTPTGHVSQPQHFGDGTRLSIL.

This clone was counted once. The V and J genes are TRBV5-1 and TRBJ1-1, with D unresolved. Germline V gives CDR1 SGHRS, CDR2 YFSETQ. The CDR3 contains 16 residues. Trimming took 5 bases from V and 8 from J, leaving 25 bases between them. The DNA for the CDR3 is TGCGCCAGCAGTAGTGCCTCCATAAGGCGGGTCAGGGAAGCTTTCTTT. This codes for CASSSASIRRVREAFF.

This rearrangement joins TRBV5-1 to TRBJ2-1; D remains unclear. This CDR3 is built from 13 residues. Looked up from germline, CDR1 is SGHRS and CDR2 is YFSETQ. V was cut by 4 bases and J by 5 bases, with 10 bases left in between. CDR3 region: CASSRIADNEQFF. The CDR3, as DNA: TGCGCCAGCAGCCGAATTGCGGACAATGAGCAGTTCTTC. Full variable domain (outside the CDR3, taken from reference TRBV5-1 and TRBJ2-1): KAGVTQTPRYLIKTRGQQVTLSCSPISGHRSVSWYQQTPGQGLQFLFEYFSETQRNKGNFPGRFSGRQFSNSRSEMNVSTLELGDSALYLCASSRIADNEQFFGPGTRLTVL.